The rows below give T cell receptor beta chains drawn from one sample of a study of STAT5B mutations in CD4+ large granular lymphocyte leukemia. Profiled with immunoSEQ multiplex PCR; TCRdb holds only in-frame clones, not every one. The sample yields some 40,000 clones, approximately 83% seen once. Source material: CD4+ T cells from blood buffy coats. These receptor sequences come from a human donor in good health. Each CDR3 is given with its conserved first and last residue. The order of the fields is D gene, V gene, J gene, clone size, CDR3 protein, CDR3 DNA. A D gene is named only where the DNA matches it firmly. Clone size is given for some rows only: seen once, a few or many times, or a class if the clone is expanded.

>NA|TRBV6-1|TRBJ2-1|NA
CASNLAPRLEQFF
TGTGCCAGCAACCTCGCCCCCCGACTCGAGCAGTTCTTC
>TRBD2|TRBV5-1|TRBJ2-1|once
CASSLREGRNEQFF
TGCGCCAGCAGCTTACGGGAGGGCCGCAATGAGCAGTTCTTC
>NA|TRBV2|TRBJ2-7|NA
CASSAQDYEQYF
TGTGCCAGCAGTGCACAGGACTACGAGCAGTACTTC
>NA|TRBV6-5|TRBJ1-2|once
CASSYAREGYGYTF
TGTGCCAGCAGTTACGCCAGGGAAGGCTATGGCTACACCTTC
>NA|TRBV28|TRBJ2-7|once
CASSLGTETYEQYF
TGTGCCAGCAGTTTAGGGACGGAGACCTACGAGCAGTACTTC
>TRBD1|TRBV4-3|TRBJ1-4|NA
CASSFPPQGQINEKLFF
TGCGCCAGCAGCTTCCCACCTCAGGGACAGATTAATGAAAAACTGTTTTTT
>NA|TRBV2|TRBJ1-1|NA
CASSDWEGLPEAFF
TGTGCCAGCAGTGATTGGGAGGGTTTACCTGAAGCTTTCTTT
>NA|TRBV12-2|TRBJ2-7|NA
CASRLASQAESYEQYF
TGTGCAAGTCGCTTAGCCAGCCAGGCGGAGTCCTACGAGCAGTACTTC
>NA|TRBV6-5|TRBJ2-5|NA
CASSYRGSVQETQYF
TGTGCCAGCAGTTACCGGGGTTCGGTACAAGAGACCCAGTACTTC
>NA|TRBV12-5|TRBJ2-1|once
CASGPRDWSTSSYNEQFF
TGTGCTAGTGGCCCACGGGACTGGAGTACAAGCTCCTACAATGAGCAGTTCTTC
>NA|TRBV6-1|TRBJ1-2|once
CASSEPGVGYGYTF
TGTGCCAGCAGTGAACCAGGGGTTGGCTATGGCTACACCTTC
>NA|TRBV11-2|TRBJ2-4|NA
CASSLGGQNIQYF
TGTGCCAGCAGCTTAGGGGGACAAAACATTCAGTACTTC
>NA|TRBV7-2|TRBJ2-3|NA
CASSLGADSSTDTQYF
TGTGCCAGCAGCTTAGGTGCGGATTCTAGCACAGATACGCAGTATTTT
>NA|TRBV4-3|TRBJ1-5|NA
CASSLQGNQPQHF
TGCGCCAGCAGCCTACAGGGTAATCAGCCCCAGCATTTT
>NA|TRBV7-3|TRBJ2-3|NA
CASSLNPSTDTQYF
TGTGCCAGCAGCTTAAATCCTAGCACAGATACGCAGTATTTT
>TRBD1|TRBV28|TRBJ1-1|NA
CASSFPDRVGAEAFF
TGTGCCAGCAGTTTCCCGGACAGGGTAGGGGCTGAAGCTTTCTTT
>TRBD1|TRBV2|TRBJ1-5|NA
CAIKDRRNQPQHF
TGTGCCATCAAGGACAGGCGCAATCAGCCCCAGCATTTT
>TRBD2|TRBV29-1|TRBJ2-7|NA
CSVLFEGSGAYEQYF
TGCAGCGTATTATTCGAGGGAAGCGGGGCCTACGAGCAGTACTTC
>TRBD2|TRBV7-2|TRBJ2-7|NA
CASSLTSGSDYEQYF
TGTGCCAGCAGCTTAACTAGCGGGTCAGACTACGAGCAGTACTTC
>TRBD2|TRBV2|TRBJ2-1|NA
CASSLWEGFGDNEQFF
TGTGCCAGCAGTCTTTGGGAGGGATTCGGTGACAATGAGCAGTTCTTC
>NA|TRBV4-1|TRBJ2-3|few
CASSTIGASTDTQYF
TGCGCCAGCAGCACAATAGGAGCTAGCACAGATACGCAGTATTTT
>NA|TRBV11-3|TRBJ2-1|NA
CASSFQMGGGEQFF
TGTGCCAGCAGCTTTCAGATGGGGGGAGGTGAGCAGTTCTTC
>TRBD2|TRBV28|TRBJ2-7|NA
CASSSTGTSGSSRLYEQYF
TGTGCCAGCAGTTCTACCGGGACTAGCGGGAGTTCAAGGCTCTACGAGCAGTACTTC
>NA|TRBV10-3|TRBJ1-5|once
CAISDTGNGNQPQHF
TGTGCCATCAGCGATACAGGGAATGGCAATCAGCCCCAGCATTTT
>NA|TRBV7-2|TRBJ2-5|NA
CASSLTGGKRQETQYF
TGTGCCAGCAGTCTTACCGGCGGGAAACGACAAGAGACCCAGTACTTC
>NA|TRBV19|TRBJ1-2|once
CASSIQDGYGYTF
TGTGCCAGTAGTATCCAGGACGGATATGGCTACACCTTC
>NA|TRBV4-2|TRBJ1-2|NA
CASSQDIGSYGYTF
TGTGCCAGCAGCCAAGATATAGGAAGCTATGGCTACACCTTC
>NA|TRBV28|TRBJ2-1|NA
CASSVPSARREQFF
TGTGCCAGCAGTGTGCCCTCGGCCCGGCGGGAGCAGTTCTTC
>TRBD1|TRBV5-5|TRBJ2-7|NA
CASSLAGQGYEQYF
TGTGCCAGCAGCTTGGCGGGACAGGGATACGAGCAGTACTTC
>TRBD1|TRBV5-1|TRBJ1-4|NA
CASSFGTGVEKLFF
TGCGCCAGCAGCTTTGGGACAGGGGTAGAAAAACTGTTTTTT
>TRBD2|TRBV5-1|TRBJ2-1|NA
CASSLLLAGEAEQFF
TGCGCCAGCAGCTTGTTACTAGCGGGAGAGGCTGAGCAGTTCTTC
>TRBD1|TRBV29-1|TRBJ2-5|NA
CSVGTGVETQYF
TGCAGCGTTGGAACAGGGGTGGAGACCCAGTACTTC
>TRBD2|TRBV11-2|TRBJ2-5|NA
CASSREVTQYF
TGTGCCAGCAGCCGGGAGGTGACCCAGTACTTC
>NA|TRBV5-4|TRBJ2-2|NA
CASSFDLNTGELFF
TGTGCCAGCAGCTTCGACTTAAACACCGGGGAGCTGTTTTTT
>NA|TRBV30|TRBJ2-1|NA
CAAGRSSTYNEQFF
TGTGCTGCAGGGCGTTCGTCAACCTACAATGAGCAGTTCTTC
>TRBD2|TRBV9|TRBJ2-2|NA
CASSARTSGTNTGELFF
TGTGCCAGCAGCGCAAGGACTAGCGGGACGAACACCGGGGAGCTGTTTTTT
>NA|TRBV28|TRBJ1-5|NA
CASTPPNNQPQHF
TGTGCCAGCACACCCCCCAACAATCAGCCCCAGCATTTT
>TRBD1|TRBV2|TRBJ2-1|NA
CASSWDRGTYNEQFF
TGTGCCAGCAGTTGGGACAGGGGAACCTACAATGAGCAGTTCTTC
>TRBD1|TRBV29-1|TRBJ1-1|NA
CSVEFWDSMNTEAFF
TGCAGCGTTGAATTTTGGGACAGCATGAACACTGAAGCTTTCTTT
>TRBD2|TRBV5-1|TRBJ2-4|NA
CASSLVGTSGAKNIQYF
TGCGCCAGCAGCTTGGTGGGGACTAGCGGGGCCAAAAACATTCAGTACTTC
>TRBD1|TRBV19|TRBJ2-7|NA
CASSATRTGDSYEQYF
TGTGCCAGTAGTGCCACGAGGACAGGGGACTCCTACGAGCAGTACTTC
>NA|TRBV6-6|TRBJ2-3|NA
CASSYGGVRTDTQYF
TGTGCCAGCAGTTACGGTGGGGTTAGGACAGATACGCAGTATTTT
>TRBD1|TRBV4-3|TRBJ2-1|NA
CASSQGGGQEYNEQFF
TGCGCCAGCAGCCAAGGAGGGGGACAGGAGTACAATGAGCAGTTCTTC
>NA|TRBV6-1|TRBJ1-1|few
CASSVEVHTEAFF
TGTGCCAGCAGTGTAGAAGTTCACACTGAAGCTTTCTTT
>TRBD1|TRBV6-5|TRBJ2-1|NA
CATYRGQQFF
TGTGCCACCTACAGGGGGCAGCAGTTCTTC
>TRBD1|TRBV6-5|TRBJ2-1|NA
CATIGQGAYNEQFF
TGTGCCACCATTGGACAGGGGGCCTACAATGAGCAGTTCTTC
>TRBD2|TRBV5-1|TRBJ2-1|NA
CASSLTIAGTSNEQFF
TGCGCCAGCAGCCTGACCATAGCGGGGACCAGCAATGAGCAGTTCTTC
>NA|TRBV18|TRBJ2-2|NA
CASSPERNTGELFF
TGTGCCAGCTCACCAGAAAGGAACACCGGGGAGCTGTTTTTT
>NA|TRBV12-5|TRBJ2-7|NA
CASGRDSTYEQYF
TGTGCTAGTGGGCGGGACAGCACCTACGAGCAGTACTTC
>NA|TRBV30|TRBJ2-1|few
CAWSRQYNEQFF
TGTGCCTGGAGTCGGCAGTACAATGAGCAGTTCTTC
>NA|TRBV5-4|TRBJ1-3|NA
CASSAPLGNTIYF
TGTGCCAGCAGCGCCCCTCTAGGAAACACCATATATTTT
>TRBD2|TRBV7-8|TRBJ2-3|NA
CASSLIGGRGTDTQYF
TGTGCCAGCAGCTTAATTGGCGGGAGGGGGACAGATACGCAGTATTTT
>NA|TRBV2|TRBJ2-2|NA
CASSELRGTGELFF
TGTGCCAGCAGTGAACTTCGGGGGACCGGGGAGCTGTTTTTT
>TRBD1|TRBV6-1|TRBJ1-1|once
CASTKQGTLAEAFF
TGTGCCAGCACCAAACAGGGGACTTTAGCTGAAGCTTTCTTT
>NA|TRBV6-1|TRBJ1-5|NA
CASHRDGNQPQHF
TGTGCCAGCCACCGGGACGGCAATCAGCCCCAGCATTTT
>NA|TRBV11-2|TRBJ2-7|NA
CASSLESNGEQYF
TGTGCCAGCAGCTTAGAGTCAAACGGGGAGCAGTACTTC
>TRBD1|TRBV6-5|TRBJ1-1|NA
CASSYGTGGKNTEAFF
TGTGCCAGCAGTTACGGTACAGGGGGCAAGAACACTGAAGCTTTCTTT
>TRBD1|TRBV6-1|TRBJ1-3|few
CASSGGQGKGTLGNTIYF
TGTGCCAGCAGTGGAGGACAGGGGAAGGGGACTCTTGGAAACACCATATATTTT
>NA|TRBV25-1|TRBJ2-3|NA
CASSAGTSITDTQYF
TGTGCCAGCAGTGCGGGAACTTCTATCACAGATACGCAGTATTTT